The rows below give T cell receptor beta chains drawn from one sample of a study of OX40 agonist ivuxolimab in advanced cancers. The assay was immunoSEQ multiplex PCR, and TCRdb's table has in-frame clones only and misses some. This table has about 79,000 clones, more than 85% appearing once. The material was CD4+ or CD8+ T cells sorted from blood, obtained in a trial of the OX40 agonist ivuxolimab. These receptors were taken from an adult with an advanced solid tumor such as melanoma, head and neck, liver or kidney cancer. Both conserved end residues are part of each CDR3. D genes are given only for firm matches. Size is omitted from some rows. Given values are once, few, many or a class for expanded clones.

TRBJ2-7 | 15 | TRBD2 | TRBV5-1 | once | TGCGCCAGCAGCTTGTCTTTAGCGGGAGGGGGCGAGCAGTACTTC | CASSLSLAGGGEQYF
TRBJ2-7 | 16 | . | TRBV27 | . | TGTGCCAACAAAAATGACGACAGGAATCTACCCTACGAGCAGTACTTC | CANKNDDRNLPYEQYF
TRBJ2-5 | 15 | . | TRBV11-2 | . | TGTGCCAGCAGCTCAGCAAGGAGGCAGTGGGAGACCCAGTACTTC | CASSSARRQWETQYF
TRBJ1-1 | 16 | . | TRBV18 | . | TGTGCCAGCTCACCAAGGCAGGAACTCATGAACACTGAAGCTTTCTTT | CASSPRQELMNTEAFF
TRBJ2-5 | 16 | . | TRBV25-1 | . | TGTGCCAGCAGTGGTTCCGTTGGAGGGGGGCAAGAGACCCAGTACTTC | CASSGSVGGGQETQYF
TRBJ2-3 | 14 | . | TRBV18 | . | TGTGCCAGCTCACCACCGCTAAGCACAGATACGCAGTATTTT | CASSPPLSTDTQYF
TRBJ1-3 | 17 | . | TRBV19 | . | TGTGCCAGTAGTATAGTTGTTCAGCTATCCTCTGGAAACACCATATATTTT | CASSIVVQLSSGNTIYF
TRBJ2-5 | 15 | . | TRBV19 | . | TGTGCCAGTAGTATAGTGAGGGCTCGACGGGAGACCCAGTACTTC | CASSIVRARRETQYF
TRBJ2-7 | 13 | . | TRBV11-3 | . | TGTGCCAGCAGTTATACTGGCCCTAACGAGCAGTACTTC | CASSYTGPNEQYF
TRBJ2-7 | 12 | . | TRBV12-5 | . | TGTGCTAGTTCAAGGGGCTCCTACGAGCAGTACTTC | CASSRGSYEQYF
TRBJ1-5 | 15 | . | TRBV10-3 | . | TGTGCCATCAGTGTTGAGAGGACAGGCAATCAGCCCCAGCATTTT | CAISVERTGNQPQHF
TRBJ2-3 | 14 | . | TRBV19 | . | TGTGCCAGTAGCCCCGGGAGTTCCACAGATACGCAGTATTTT | CASSPGSSTDTQYF
TRBJ2-5 | 14 | . | TRBV6-5 | . | TGTGCCAGCAGTTACCAGGGGAGGCAAGAGACCCAGTACTTC | CASSYQGRQETQYF
TRBJ1-4 | 17 | . | TRBV4-1 | . | TGCGCCAGCAGCCAAGATCTTTGGCTCCTCCGGGCTGAAAAACTGTTTTTT | CASSQDLWLLRAEKLFF